A selection of T cell receptor beta chains follows, all from one sample in a study of blood T cell repertoires in COVID-19. TCRdb's copy holds only in-frame clones and misses some; the assay was immunoSEQ multiplex PCR. The top ten clones hold under 8% of a sample with approximately 35,000 clones, 85% of them seen once. The sample taken for sequencing was peripheral blood. Receptor source: a man aged 55 to 70 with active COVID-19. Each CDR3 is given with its conserved first and last residue. Each record gives: clone size, V gene, J gene, D gene, CDR3 DNA, CDR3 protein. The D gene is left open where the match is weak. A clone size is listed for some rows: how often the clone was seen (once, few, many), or a class if it is expanded.

NA	TRBV28	TRBJ1-1	TRBD1	TGTGCCAGCAGTTTAACGGGGACAGGGGGCGCCGGGGAAGCTTTCTTT	CASSLTGTGGAGEAFF
once	TRBV9	TRBJ1-1	NA	TGTGCCAGCAGCTCTAGACTGTTGAACACTGAAGCTTTCTTT	CASSSRLLNTEAFF
NA	TRBV28	TRBJ2-1	NA	TGTGCCAGCAGCTCCCGGACTCGGATTACGTCCTACAATGAGCAGTTCTTC	CASSSRTRITSYNEQFF
NA	TRBV5-1	TRBJ2-1	TRBD2	TGCGCCAGCAGCTTGGGACCGGCGGGAGGGCCCTACAATGAGCAGTTCTTC	CASSLGPAGGPYNEQFF
NA	TRBV28	TRBJ1-2	NA	TGTGCCAGCAGTCCACCCCCTCAGCGGGGCTATGGCTACACCTTC	CASSPPPQRGYGYTF
NA	TRBV27	TRBJ2-3	NA	TGTGCCAGCAGCCGCATCCTAGCAGCCCCAGATACGCAGTATTTT	CASSRILAAPDTQYF
NA	TRBV7-3	TRBJ2-1	NA	TGTGCCAGCAGCGCCCGAGCCCGAAACAATGAGCAGTTCTTC	CASSARARNNEQFF
NA	TRBV28	TRBJ2-1	TRBD1	TGTGCCAGCAGGGGGGACAGGGAACAGCAGTTCTTC	CASRGDREQQFF
NA	TRBV19	TRBJ2-7	TRBD2	TGTGCCAGTAGTATCTTTGTCCAGCGGGAGATCATCGACGAGCAGTACTTC	CASSIFVQREIIDEQYF
NA	TRBV19	TRBJ2-1	TRBD2	TGTGCCAGTAGTCCCAAACCGGGACTAGCGACCCACAATGAGCAGTTCTTC	CASSPKPGLATHNEQFF
NA	TRBV6-6	TRBJ1-5	NA	TGTGCCAGCGGACGGGGGGGCGGCAATCAGCCCCAGCATTTT	CASGRGGGNQPQHF
NA	TRBV5-1	TRBJ2-3	TRBD1	TGCGCCACCAGACGTTTAGGACAGGCCAGCAGGGATACGCAGTATTTT	CATRRLGQASRDTQYF
NA	TRBV7-2	TRBJ1-1	NA	TGTGCCAGCAGCTCCTACGGCAGGGTCATGAACACTGAAGCTTTCTTT	CASSSYGRVMNTEAFF
NA	TRBV9	TRBJ1-3	NA	TGTGCCAGCAACCTCGGGTGGACTGGAAACACCATATATTTT	CASNLGWTGNTIYF
NA	TRBV5-1	TRBJ2-3	NA	TGCGCCAGCAGCTTGGCGGGAGTGGTGTCTAGCACAGATACGCAGTATTTT	CASSLAGVVSSTDTQYF
NA	TRBV13	TRBJ2-7	NA	TGTGCCAGCAGCTTAGGAGCAGGGAAACCCTACGAGCAGTACTTC	CASSLGAGKPYEQYF
NA	TRBV18	TRBJ1-6	TRBD1	TGTGCCAGCTCACCAGGGACAGGGGGTAATTCACCCCTCCACTTT	CASSPGTGGNSPLHF